Following are 12 T cell receptor beta chains from one sample sequenced in a study of cytomegalovirus exposure and HLA in healthy donors. Researchers ran the PCR with 60 Vbeta and 13 Jbeta primers. Only in-frame clones appear in the TCRdb table, and some are missing; sequencing was by immunoSEQ multiplex PCR. The repertoire holds some 130,000 clones, over 70% seen once, with around 7% in the top ten. The material sequenced was PBMCs. The receptors were gathered from a man aged 25-45 years in good health and CMV-seronegative.

This clone was seen more than once but under ten times. The gene calls are TRBV5-1 and TRBJ2-7, with 7 positions matching TRBD1. Germline V gene sequence: CDR1 SGHRS, CDR2 YFSETQ. This CDR3 is 15 amino acids long. After removal of 0 bases from V and 2 bases from J, the junction contained 5 bases not matched to a gene. DNA for the CDR3: TGCGCCAGCAGCTTGGCCGAGACAGGGACCTACGAGCAGTACTTC. Residues: CASSLAETGTYEQYF.

This clone was picked up one time. The gene calls are TRBV5-1 and TRBJ2-1, with no clear D. This CDR3 spans 15 amino acids. The V end lost 0 bases, the J end lost 5 bases, and 12 bases lay between the germline ends. Per germline, CDR1 SGHRS and CDR2 YFSETQ. The CDR3 is CASSLEPTGHNEQFF. CDR3 DNA sequence: TGCGCCAGCAGCTTGGAGCCTACTGGGCACAATGAGCAGTTCTTC.

This clone was observed a few times. The rearrangement links TRBV11-2 to TRBJ2-7; 9 bases agree with TRBD2. Germline V lookup: CDR1 SGHAT, CDR2 FQNNGV. The CDR3 extends over 16 amino acids. After removal of 5 bases from V and 0 bases from J, the junction contained 8 bases not matched to a gene. The CDR3 nucleotides read TGTGCCAGCAGCAAGATGAGCGGGAGGAGCTCCTACGAGCAGTACTTC. As protein: CASSKMSGRSSYEQYF.

This chain connects TRBV7-6 to TRBJ2-5; possible D gene TRBD2, 6 bases. Trimming cost V 0 bases and J 5 bases, with 10 bases left between them. This CDR3 region has 14 residues. Germline V gene sequence: CDR1 SGHVS, CDR2 FNYEAQ. This chain's CDR3 is CASSLAGGRETQYF. CDR3 in DNA: TGTGCCAGCAGCTTAGCCGGGGGAAGGGAGACCCAGTACTTC.

The chain is built from TRBV11-2 and TRBJ2-5; tentative D call: TRBD2 (6 bases). Per the germline V gene, CDR1 is SGHAT and CDR2 is FQNNGV. Trimming cost V 1 base and J 7 bases, with 13 bases left between them. The CDR3 has 14 residues. The CDR3 protein is CASSLGSSGGTQYF. The CDR3 DNA reads TGTGCCAGCAGCTTAGGGAGCTCCGGGGGGACCCAGTACTTC.

The rearrangement uses TRBV10-3 and TRBJ2-7, with 9 bases matching TRBD2. V lost 6 bases to trimming and J lost 4 bases; unmatched junction nucleotides: 4. CDR3 length: 13 residues. The V gene's germline CDR1 is ENHRY and CDR2 SYGVKD. The CDR3 DNA reads TGTGCCATCAGCCCGGGACTAGCTTACGAGCAGTACTTC. Encoded protein: CAISPGLAYEQYF.

This clone was seen once. This chain links TRBV6-5 with TRBJ2-7; 11 nucleotides agree with TRBD1. Germline V gene data show CDR1 as MNHEY and CDR2 as SVGAGI. Trimming removed 0 bases from V and 4 bases from J; junction bases left unmatched: 2. This CDR3 contains 15 residues. DNA for the CDR3: TGTGCCAGCAGTTACTCGGGGACAGGGGGTTACGAGCAGTACTTC. Translated: CASSYSGTGGYEQYF.

The V and J genes are TRBV27 and TRBJ2-1; 13 bases match TRBD2. The V gene end was trimmed by 1 base and the J gene end by 7 bases; junction bases not matched to a gene: 4. The CDR3 length is 16 residues. CDR1 is MNHEY, CDR2 SMNVEV, per germline (reference sequence). CDR3 nucleotides: TGTGCCAGCAGTTTATTACTAGCGGGGGGGCGAAATGAGCAGTTCTTC. Translating it yields CASSLLLAGGRNEQFF.

In regard to this clone: The DNA is left out, because the CDR3 cannot be placed on it with certainty; the CDR3 is given as TCRdb lists it. This chain uses TRBV5-4 with TRBJ1-2; the table's D call, TRBD1, has no DNA check behind it. Both ends counted, the CDR3 spans 14 residues. Germline CDR1 and CDR2: SGHNT and YYREEE (reference sequence). The CDR3 reads CASSFGPGQYGYTF.

The rearrangement joins TRBV19 to TRBJ2-5; 7 nucleotides agree with TRBD1. Germline lookup yields CDR1 LNHDA and CDR2 SQIVND (reference sequence). Trimming took 4 bases from V and 2 from J; bases not matched to a gene: 7. CDR3 length: 15 residues. CDR3 nucleotides: TGTGCCAGTAGTAAAAGGACAGGCCAACAAGAGACCCAGTACTTC. It encodes CASSKRTGQQETQYF.

The chain couples TRBV28 to TRBJ2-7, with 7 bases lining up with TRBD2. The germline V gene has CDR1 MDHEN and CDR2 SYDVKM. Trimming took 8 bases from V and 6 from J; bases not matched to a gene: 13. This CDR3 contains 14 residues. Written as DNA, the CDR3 is TGTGCCAGCGGGGGGGGAGGCGTTCTCCGCGAGCAGTACTTC. It is translated as CASGGGGVLREQYF. Combining the CDR3 with reference TRBV28 and TRBJ2-7 gives the whole variable domain DVKVTQSSRYLVKRTGEKVFLECVQDMDHENMFWYRQDPGLGLRLIYFSYDVKMKEKGDIPEGYSVSREKKERFSLILESASTNQTSMYLCASGGGGVLREQYFGPGTRLTVT.

The J gene is TRBJ2-5, the V gene TRBV5-4; 10 nucleotides match TRBD2. Germline values: CDR1 SGHNT, CDR2 YYREEE (reference sequence). J gave up 5 bases and V 6 bases, and 7 bases lay outside the gene matches. The CDR3 loop spans 14 amino acids. CDR3 sequence (DNA): TGTGCCAGCAAAAATGTGACTAGCGGGGAGACCCAGTACTTC. Translating it yields CASKNVTSGETQYF.